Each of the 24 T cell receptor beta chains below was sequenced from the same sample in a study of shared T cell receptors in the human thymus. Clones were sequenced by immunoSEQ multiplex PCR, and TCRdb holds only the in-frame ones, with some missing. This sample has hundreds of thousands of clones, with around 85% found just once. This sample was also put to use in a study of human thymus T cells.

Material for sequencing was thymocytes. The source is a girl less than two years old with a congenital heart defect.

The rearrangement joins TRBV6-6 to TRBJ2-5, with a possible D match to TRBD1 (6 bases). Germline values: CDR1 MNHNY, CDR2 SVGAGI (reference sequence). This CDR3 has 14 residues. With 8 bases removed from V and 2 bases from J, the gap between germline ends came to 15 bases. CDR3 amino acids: CASHIWGPQETQYF. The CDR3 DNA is TGTGCCAGCCACATTTGGGGGCCTCAAGAGACCCAGTACTTC.

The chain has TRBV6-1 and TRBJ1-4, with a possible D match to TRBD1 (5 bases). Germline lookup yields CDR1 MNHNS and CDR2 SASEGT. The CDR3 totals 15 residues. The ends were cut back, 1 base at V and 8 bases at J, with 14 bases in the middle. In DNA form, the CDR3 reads TGTGCCAGCAGTGAAGGTTGGTCAGGGTGCGAAAAACTGTTTTTT. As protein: CASSEGWSGCEKLFF.

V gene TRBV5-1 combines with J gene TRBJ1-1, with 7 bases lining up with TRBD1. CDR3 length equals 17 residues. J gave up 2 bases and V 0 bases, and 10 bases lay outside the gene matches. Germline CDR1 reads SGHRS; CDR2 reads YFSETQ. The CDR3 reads CASSLGWIRDRNTEAFF. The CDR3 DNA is TGCGCCAGCAGCTTGGGGTGGATCCGGGACAGAAACACTGAAGCTTTCTTT.

The CDR3 DNA reads TGTGCCAGCAGCCAGGAAGGGGAACCTTCCTACGAGCAGTACTTC. Translating it yields CASSQEGEPSYEQYF. The chain carries TRBV5-4 and TRBJ2-7, with TRBD1 as a possible D gene (5 bases). V gave up 4 bases and J gave up 1 base, with 15 bases separating them. From germline, CDR1 is SGHNT and CDR2 YYREEE (reference sequence). The CDR3 totals 15 residues.

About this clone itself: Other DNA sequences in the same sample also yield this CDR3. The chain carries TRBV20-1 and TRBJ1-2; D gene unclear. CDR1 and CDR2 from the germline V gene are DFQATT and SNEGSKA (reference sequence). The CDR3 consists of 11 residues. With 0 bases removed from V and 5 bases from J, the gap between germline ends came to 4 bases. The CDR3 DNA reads TGCAGTGCTAGAGACCTTTATGGCTACACCTTC. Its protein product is CSARDLYGYTF.

The CDR3 is CASSPDRDSNYGYTF. Here the CDR3 DNA reads TGTGCCAGCAGCCCTGACAGGGACTCTAACTATGGCTACACCTTC. The J gene is TRBJ1-2, the V gene TRBV5-4; 7 bases align to TRBD1. This CDR3 region has 15 residues. In germline, CDR1 is SGHNT, CDR2 YYREEE (reference sequence). V trimming: 4 bases; J trimming: 0 bases; junction bases outside the gene matches: 6.

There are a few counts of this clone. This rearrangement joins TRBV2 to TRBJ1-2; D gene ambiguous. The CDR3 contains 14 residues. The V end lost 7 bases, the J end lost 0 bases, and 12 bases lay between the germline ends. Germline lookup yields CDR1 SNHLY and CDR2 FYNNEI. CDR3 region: CASNCCLANYGYTF. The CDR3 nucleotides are TGTGCCAGCAATTGTTGTCTAGCTAACTATGGCTACACCTTC.

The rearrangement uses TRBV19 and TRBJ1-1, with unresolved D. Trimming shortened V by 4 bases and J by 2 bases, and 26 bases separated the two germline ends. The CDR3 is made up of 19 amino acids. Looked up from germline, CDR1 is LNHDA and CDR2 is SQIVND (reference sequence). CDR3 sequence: CASSTRGKTPNFSNTEAFF. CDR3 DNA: TGTGCCAGTAGTACCCGAGGGAAGACTCCGAACTTTAGCAACACTGAAGCTTTCTTT.

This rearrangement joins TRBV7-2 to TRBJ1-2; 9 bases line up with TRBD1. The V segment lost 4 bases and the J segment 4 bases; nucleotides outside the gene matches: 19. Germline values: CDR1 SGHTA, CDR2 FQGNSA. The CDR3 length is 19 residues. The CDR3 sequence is CASSCGGGTGSSWGYGYTF. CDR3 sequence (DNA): TGTGCCAGCAGCTGCGGCGGCGGGACAGGGTCGTCTTGGGGCTATGGCTACACCTTC.

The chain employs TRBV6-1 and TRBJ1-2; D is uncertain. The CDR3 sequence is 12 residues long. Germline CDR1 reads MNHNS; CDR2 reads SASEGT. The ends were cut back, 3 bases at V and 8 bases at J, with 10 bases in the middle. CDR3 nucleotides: TGTGCCAGCAGTGATACTACTTTGGGCTACACCTTC. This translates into CASSDTTLGYTF.

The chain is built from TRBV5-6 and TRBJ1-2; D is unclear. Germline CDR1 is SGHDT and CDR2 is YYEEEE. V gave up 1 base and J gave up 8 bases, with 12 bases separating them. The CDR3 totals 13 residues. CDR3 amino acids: CASSLPPGGGYTF. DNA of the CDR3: TGTGCCAGCAGCTTGCCTCCGGGAGGCGGCTACACCTTC.

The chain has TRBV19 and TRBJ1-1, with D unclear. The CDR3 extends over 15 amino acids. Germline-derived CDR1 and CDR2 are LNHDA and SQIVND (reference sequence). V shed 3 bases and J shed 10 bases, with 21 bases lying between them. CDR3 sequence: CASSMFLSPPGRAFF. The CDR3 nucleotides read TGTGCCAGTAGTATGTTTCTGAGCCCCCCTGGGAGAGCTTTCTTT. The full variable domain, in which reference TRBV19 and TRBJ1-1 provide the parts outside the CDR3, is DGGITQSPKYLFRKEGQNVTLSCEQNLNHDAMYWYRQDPGQGLRLIYYSQIVNDFQKGDIAEGYSVSREKKESFPLTVTSAQKNPTAFYLCASSMFLSPPGRAFFGQGTRLTVV.

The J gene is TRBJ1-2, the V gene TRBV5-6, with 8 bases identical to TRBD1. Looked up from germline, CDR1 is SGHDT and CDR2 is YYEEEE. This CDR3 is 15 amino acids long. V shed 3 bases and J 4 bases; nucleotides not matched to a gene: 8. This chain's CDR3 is CASSWGTGTLYGYTF. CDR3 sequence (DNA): TGTGCCAGCAGCTGGGGGACAGGAACCCTCTATGGCTACACCTTC.

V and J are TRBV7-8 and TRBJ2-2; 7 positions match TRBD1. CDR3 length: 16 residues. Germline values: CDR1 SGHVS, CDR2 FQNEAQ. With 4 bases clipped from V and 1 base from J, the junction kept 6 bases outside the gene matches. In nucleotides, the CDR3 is TGTGCCAGCAGCTCAGAGACAGGGTTGAACACCGGGGAGCTGTTTTTT. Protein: CASSSETGLNTGELFF. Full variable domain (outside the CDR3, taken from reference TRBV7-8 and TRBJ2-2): GAGVSQSPRYKVAKRGQDVALRCDPISGHVSLFWYQQALGQGPEFLTYFQNEAQLDKSGLPSDRFFAERPEGSVSTLKIQRTQQEDSAVYLCASSSETGLNTGELFFGEGSRLTVL.

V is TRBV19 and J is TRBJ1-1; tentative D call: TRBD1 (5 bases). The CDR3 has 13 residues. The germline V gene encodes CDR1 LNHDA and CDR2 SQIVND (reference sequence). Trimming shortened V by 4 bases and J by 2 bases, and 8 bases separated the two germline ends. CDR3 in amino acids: CASSRGRNTEAFF. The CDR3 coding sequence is TGTGCCAGTAGTAGGGGCAGAAACACTGAAGCTTTCTTT.

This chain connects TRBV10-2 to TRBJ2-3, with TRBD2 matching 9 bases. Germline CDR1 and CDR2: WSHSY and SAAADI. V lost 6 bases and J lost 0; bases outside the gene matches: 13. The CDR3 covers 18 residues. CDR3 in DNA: TGCGCCAGCAGGGAACTGGGGCGGGGGGGTGCGAGCACAGATACGCAGTATTTT. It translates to CASRELGRGGASTDTQYF.

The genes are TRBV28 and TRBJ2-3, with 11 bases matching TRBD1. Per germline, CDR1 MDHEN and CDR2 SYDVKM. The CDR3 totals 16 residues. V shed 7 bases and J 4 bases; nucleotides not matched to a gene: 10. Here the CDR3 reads CASKHRDRGLPDTQYF. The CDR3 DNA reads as TGTGCCAGCAAGCACCGGGACAGGGGGTTGCCAGATACGCAGTATTTT.

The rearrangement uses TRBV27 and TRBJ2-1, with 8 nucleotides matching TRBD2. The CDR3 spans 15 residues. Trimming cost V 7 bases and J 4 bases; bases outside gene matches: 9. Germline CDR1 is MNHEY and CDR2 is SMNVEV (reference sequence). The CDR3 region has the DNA TGTGCCAGCACCCTGAAGCGGGGGATTTACAATGAGCAGTTCTTC. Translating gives CASTLKRGIYNEQFF.

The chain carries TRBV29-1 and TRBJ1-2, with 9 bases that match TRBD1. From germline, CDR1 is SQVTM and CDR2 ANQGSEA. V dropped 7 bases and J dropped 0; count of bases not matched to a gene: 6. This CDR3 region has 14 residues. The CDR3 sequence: CSGGQGRTNYGYTF. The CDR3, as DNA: TGCAGCGGCGGACAGGGGCGCACTAACTATGGCTACACCTTC.

CDR3 coding DNA: TGTGCCAGCAGTGAATACTACGGTTACGAGCAGTACTTC. Protein sequence: CASSEYYGYEQYF. The chain recombines TRBV25-1 with TRBJ2-7; D is uncertain. Germline values: CDR1 MGHDK, CDR2 SYGVNS. The ends were cut back, 0 bases at V and 4 bases at J, with 7 bases in the middle. The CDR3 has 13 residues.

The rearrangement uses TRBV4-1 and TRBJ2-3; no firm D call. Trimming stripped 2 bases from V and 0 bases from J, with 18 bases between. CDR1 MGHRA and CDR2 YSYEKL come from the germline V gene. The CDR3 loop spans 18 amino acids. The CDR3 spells CASSQWYVRPESTDTQYF. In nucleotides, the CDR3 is TGCGCCAGCAGCCAATGGTACGTCCGTCCAGAAAGCACAGATACGCAGTATTTT.

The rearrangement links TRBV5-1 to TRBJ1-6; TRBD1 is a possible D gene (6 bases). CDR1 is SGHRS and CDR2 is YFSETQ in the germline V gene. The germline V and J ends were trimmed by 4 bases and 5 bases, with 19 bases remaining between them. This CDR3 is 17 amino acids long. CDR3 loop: CASSRAGDRSHNSPLHF. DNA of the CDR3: TGCGCCAGCAGCAGGGCAGGAGACAGGTCCCATAATTCACCCCTCCACTTT.

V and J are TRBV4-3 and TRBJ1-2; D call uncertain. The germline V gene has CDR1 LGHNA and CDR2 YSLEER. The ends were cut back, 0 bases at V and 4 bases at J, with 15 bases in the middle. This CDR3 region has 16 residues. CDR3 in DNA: TGCGCCAGCAGCCAAGATGGGCCACGATCGGCCTATGGCTACACCTTC. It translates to CASSQDGPRSAYGYTF.

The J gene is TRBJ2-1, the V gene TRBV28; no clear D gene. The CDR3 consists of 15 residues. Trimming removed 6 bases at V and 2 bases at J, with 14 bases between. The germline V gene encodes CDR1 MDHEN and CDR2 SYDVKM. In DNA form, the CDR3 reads TGTGCCAGCAGCCGAAGCGAGCCGACCTACAATGAGCAGTTCTTC. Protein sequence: CASSRSEPTYNEQFF.